Below, 23 T cell receptor beta chains from the same sample are listed, as sequenced in a study of blood T cell repertoires in COVID-19 (dated by TCRdb to between 2020 and 2021). Libraries were constructed by the immunoSEQ multiplex PCR assay. The immuneACCESS repertoire file appears here via TCRdb, limited to in-frame rearrangements. These files lack a portion of the clones; in checked studies, under half of the deficit traces to unresolved V genes, and the cause of the others is not known. The sample table records 350,000 to 400,000 clones; 70% to 90% of these occur just once. The ten largest clonotypes hold around 3% of the sample. Sequenced material: peripheral blood. Receptor source: a woman aged 25 to 39 with COVID-19, enrolled during active disease.

The chain employs TRBV27 and TRBJ2-1, with a weak D call TRBD2 (6 bases). The V and J ends lost 7 bases and 7 bases respectively, with 26 bases between them. This CDR3 has 17 amino acids. CDR1 MNHEY and CDR2 SMNVEV come from the germline V gene (reference sequence). CDR3 in DNA: TGTGCCAGCACGGGGCGAACAAGGGCGGGATTAGGGAATGAGCAGTTCTTC. This gives the protein CASTGRTRAGLGNEQFF.

This CDR3 reads CASSFRGQAPQPYEQYF. CDR3 sequence (DNA): TGTGCCAGCAGTTTCAGGGGACAGGCTCCCCAACCCTACGAGCAGTACTTC. The genes are TRBV6-4 and TRBJ2-7; 8 bases line up with TRBD1. This CDR3 is 17 amino acids long. V shed 5 bases, J shed 2 bases, and the junction held 14 bases outside the gene matches. Germline CDR1 is MRHNA and CDR2 is SNTAGT.

The genes are TRBV4-2 and TRBJ2-2, with a possible D match to TRBD1 (5 bases). The CDR3 consists of 18 residues. V shed 0 bases and J shed 4 bases, with 18 bases lying between them. Germline V CDR1 and CDR2: LGHNA, YNFKEQ. For the CDR3, the DNA is TGTGCCAGCAGCCAAGACAGGGATAATTACGTTTCCACCGGGGAGCTGTTTTTT. Its translation: CASSQDRDNYVSTGELFF.

V usage is TRBV27 and J usage is TRBJ1-2; D is perhaps TRBD1 (5 bases). V was cut by 8 bases and J by 5 bases, with 27 bases left in between. CDR3 length equals 17 residues. Germline CDR1 MNHEY, CDR2 SMNVEV (reference sequence). The CDR3: CASLGQSPDKSFYGYTF. The CDR3 DNA reads TGTGCCAGCCTGGGGCAGTCACCAGACAAAAGTTTTTATGGCTACACCTTC.

The chain employs TRBV18 and TRBJ1-1; 8 bases are shared with TRBD1. This CDR3 has 15 residues. V was pared by 3 bases and J by 2 bases, with 5 bases of the junction left unmatched. CDR1 and CDR2 from the germline V gene are KGHSH and LQKENI. This CDR3 is CASSPNRGANTEAFF. Written as DNA, the CDR3 is TGTGCCAGCTCACCTAACAGGGGGGCAAACACTGAAGCTTTCTTT.

This chain connects TRBV7-9 to TRBJ1-2, with D unresolved. Germline CDR1 reads SEHNR; CDR2 reads FQNEAQ (reference sequence). CDR3 size: 14 residues. The V gene lost 1 base and the J gene lost 3 bases, with 9 bases spanning the gap. The CDR3 spells CASSLGERYYGYTF. In DNA form, the CDR3 reads TGTGCCAGCAGCTTAGGTGAGCGGTACTATGGCTACACCTTC.

The chain links TRBV19 to TRBJ1-1, with 7 bases fitting TRBD1. J gave up 0 bases and V 4 bases, and 2 bases lay outside the gene matches. The CDR3 loop spans 14 amino acids. Germline assignment: CDR1 LNHDA and CDR2 SQIVND (reference sequence). CDR3 protein: CASSNDRVNTEAFF. Written as DNA, the CDR3 is TGTGCCAGTAGTAACGACAGGGTGAACACTGAAGCTTTCTTT.

The V call is TRBV18, the J call TRBJ1-2; no clear D. CDR1 is KGHSH, CDR2 LQKENI, per germline. Trimming removed 4 bases from V and 1 base from J, with 13 bases in between. The CDR3 extends over 15 amino acids. The CDR3, as DNA: TGTGCCAGCTCACTTACAGAGAACGTTAACTATGGCTACACCTTC. It encodes CASSLTENVNYGYTF.

The rearrangement uses TRBV24-1 and TRBJ2-7, with TRBD1 matching 7 bases. The CDR3 sequence is 15 residues long. Germline V gene data show CDR1 as KGHDR and CDR2 as SFDVKD. The ends lost 3 bases at V and 3 bases at J; junction bases unmatched: 7. CDR3 amino acids: CATSDKGGYLYEQYF. CDR3 bases: TGTGCCACCAGTGATAAAGGGGGCTACCTCTACGAGCAGTACTTC.

A few counts support this clone. This sequence joins TRBV5-5 and TRBJ1-4; maybe TRBD1 (6 bases). V lost 1 base and J lost 10, with 26 bases in between. This CDR3 region has 18 residues. Per germline, CDR1 SGHKS and CDR2 YYEKEE (reference sequence). CDR3 amino acids: CASSLTPSGQGPSGKLFF. In DNA, the CDR3 is TGTGCCAGCAGCTTGACCCCCTCGGGGCAGGGGCCTTCTGGAAAACTGTTTTTT. The full variable domain, its missing parts supplied by reference TRBV5-5 and TRBJ1-4, is DAGVTQSPTHLIKTRGQQVTLRCSPISGHKSVSWYQQVLGQGPQFIFQYYEKEERGRGNFPDRFSARQFPNYSSELNVNALLLGDSALYLCASSLTPSGQGPSGKLFFGSGTQLSVL.

The chain employs TRBV29-1 and TRBJ2-1; D is perhaps TRBD2 (6 bases). The CDR3 contains 13 residues. Looked up from germline, CDR1 is SQVTM and CDR2 is ANQGSEA. CDR3 DNA: TGCAGTGCCCGGGAGAGCTCCTACAATGAGCAGTTCTTC. This sequence encodes CSARESSYNEQFF.

This chain links TRBV4-3 with TRBJ2-7; D may be TRBD1 (5 bases). Germline V gene sequence: CDR1 LGHNA, CDR2 YSLEER. The CDR3 consists of 14 residues. The V and J ends lost 0 bases and 7 bases respectively, with 13 bases between them. CDR3: CASSQDTGFGEQYF. For the CDR3, the DNA is TGCGCCAGCAGCCAAGATACAGGCTTCGGGGAGCAGTACTTC.

The V call is TRBV27, the J call TRBJ1-1; D not certain. Germline CDR1 MNHEY, CDR2 SMNVEV (reference sequence). Trimming left V 6 bases short and J 4 bases short, with 12 bases between. CDR3 length: 13 residues. The chain's CDR3 is CASRTGGITEAFF. DNA of the CDR3: TGTGCCAGCAGGACGGGAGGAATCACTGAAGCTTTCTTT.

This clone was seen more than once but under ten times. The genes are TRBV2 and TRBJ2-7; the D gene is possibly TRBD2 (5 bases). The CDR3 is 13 amino acids. Germline CDR1 and CDR2: SNHLY and FYNNEI. Trimming stripped 4 bases from V and 7 bases from J, with 14 bases between. CDR3 amino acids: CASSVDPRDEQYF. The CDR3, as DNA: TGTGCCAGCAGTGTGGACCCTCGGGATGAGCAGTACTTC.

The chain combines TRBV5-1 with TRBJ2-7, with 8 bases matching TRBD2. Germline V gives CDR1 SGHRS, CDR2 YFSETQ. This CDR3 spans 13 amino acids. The trim removed 4 bases at V and 6 bases at J, leaving 6 bases unmatched. The CDR3 DNA sequence: TGCGCCAGCAGCCCAGCGGGGGACCGCGAGCAGTACTTC. It translates to CASSPAGDREQYF.

This chain uses TRBV14 with TRBJ2-1, with a tentative D call TRBD2 (5 bases). Germline V gene sequence: CDR1 SGHDN, CDR2 FVKESK. The CDR3 is made up of 14 amino acids. V lost 4 bases and J lost 7, with 14 bases in between. CDR3: CASSLRDSGNEQFF. The CDR3 DNA reads as TGTGCCAGCAGCCTCCGGGATTCGGGTAATGAGCAGTTCTTC.

This rearrangement joins TRBV4-1 to TRBJ1-5; unclear D gene. Germline loops: CDR1 MGHRA, CDR2 YSYEKL. Trimming left V 1 base short and J 2 bases short, with 18 bases between. The CDR3 spans 18 residues. The CDR3 region is CASSQVDLGLGGNQPQHF. CDR3 nucleotide sequence: TGCGCCAGCAGCCAAGTCGATCTGGGGTTGGGAGGCAATCAGCCCCAGCATTTT.

A single count supports this clone. The rearrangement joins TRBV27 to TRBJ2-7; TRBD2 matches at 8 bases. The CDR3 is made up of 17 amino acids. Germline V lookup: CDR1 MNHEY, CDR2 SMNVEV (reference sequence). Unmatched junction bases numbered 20, after V lost 4 bases and J lost 9 bases. CDR3 region: CASSWASGAGASLGQYV. For the CDR3, the DNA is TGTGCCAGCAGTTGGGCCTCGGGAGCGGGAGCTTCCTTAGGGCAGTACGTC.

The chain couples TRBV4-3 to TRBJ2-1; no clear D. Trimming left V 4 bases short and J 2 bases short, with 12 bases between. Germline values: CDR1 LGHNA, CDR2 YSLEER. This CDR3 comprises 15 residues. CDR3 DNA: TGCGCCAGCAGCCGATATGCGAGTACCTACAATGAGCAGTTCTTC. It codes for CASSRYASTYNEQFF.

The CDR3 DNA reads TGCGCCAGCAGCTTGACCCGTCGGGGGGCAAATGAAAAACTGTTTTTT. It codes for CASSLTRRGANEKLFF. The chain recombines TRBV5-1 with TRBJ1-4; a possible D gene is TRBD1 (6 bases). Germline V CDR1 and CDR2: SGHRS, YFSETQ. The CDR3 consists of 16 residues. Trimming took off 1 base at V and 5 bases at J, with 15 bases between the two ends.

This sequence joins TRBV6-6 and TRBJ2-7, with 8 positions matching TRBD1. Germline V gene sequence: CDR1 MNHNY, CDR2 SVGAGI (reference sequence). Trimming at V came to 8 bases and at J to 5 bases, leaving 8 bases not matched to a gene. This CDR3 comprises 13 residues. CDR3 nucleotides: TGTGCCAGCCGTGCAGGGGGCAATGACGAGCAGTACGTC. It translates to CASRAGGNDEQYV.

The chain has TRBV20-1 and TRBJ1-1; D remains ambiguous. The germline V gene encodes CDR1 DFQATT and CDR2 SNEGSKA (reference sequence). V was shortened by 7 bases and J by 1 base, with 7 bases between the two germline ends. The CDR3 consists of 11 residues. The CDR3 bases are TGCAGTGTGCGAGGGAACACTGAAGCTTTCTTT. Its translation is CSVRGNTEAFF.

CDR3 residues: CASSRRQGVDEQYV. CDR3 DNA sequence: TGTGCCAGCAGCCGCCGACAGGGGGTGGACGAGCAGTACGTC. The gene calls are TRBV6-5 and TRBJ2-7; 9 nucleotides line up with TRBD1. Unmatched junction bases numbered 8, after V lost 6 bases and J lost 5 bases. CDR1 is MNHEY, CDR2 SVGAGI, per germline. The CDR3 length is 14 residues.